Listed below are T cell receptor beta chains from one sample, sequenced in a study of CD8 T cells in Susac syndrome. TCRdb reprocessed the immunoSEQ multiplex PCR reads with MiXCR, giving one entry per CDR3 protein. The repertoire consists of 180,000 or so distinct CDR3 sequences, with around 94% occurring once and the leading ten covering over 0.12%. The specimen was CD4+ T cells from PBMCs. The receptor source for this set is a human donor in good health. CDR3s leave out the opening cysteine and the closing phenylalanine or tryptophan.

j_gene	v_gene	CDR3aa
TRBJ1-2	TRBV10-3	AISESPDRGYGYT
TRBJ2-1	TRBV7-9	ASSWGQRAFDEQF
TRBJ1-3	TRBV15	ATSRVTGNTIY
TRBJ2-1	TRBV20-1	SAWTGVEQF
TRBJ1-2	TRBV4-2	ASSQATGARYGYT
TRBJ1-4	TRBV4-3	ASSQTGGGEKLF
TRBJ1-4	TRBV30	AWSVRGVSEKLF
TRBJ2-5	TRBV20-1	SANKGGQETQY
TRBJ2-2	TRBV29-1	SAGTGITGELF
TRBJ1-5	TRBV20-1	SARDRGRVGQPQH
TRBJ1-1	TRBV12-3/TRBV12-4	ASSLRDEAF
TRBJ2-7	TRBV12-3/TRBV12-4	ASSPAGGIYEQY
TRBJ2-2	TRBV15	ATSRDGGGGTTGELF
TRBJ2-1	TRBV20-1	SAGTSSRSYNEQF
TRBJ1-2	TRBV5-1	ASSSTKDSNYGYT
TRBJ2-7	TRBV20-1	SARWQGAHEQY
TRBJ2-2	TRBV7-2	ASSLAAPGGPGGELF
TRBJ1-1	TRBV27	ASSSARGTGRAF
TRBJ1-2	TRBV29-1	SALGRGRSYGYT
TRBJ2-2	TRBV30	AWSAPGTSNTGELF
TRBJ1-1	TRBV28	ASSSTANTEAF
TRBJ1-5	TRBV20-1	SARATGNQPQH
TRBJ1-6	TRBV9	ASAVEEAAPLH
TRBJ2-3	TRBV30	AWSVRRVSTDTQY
TRBJ2-1	TRBV9	ASSATSGSNEQF